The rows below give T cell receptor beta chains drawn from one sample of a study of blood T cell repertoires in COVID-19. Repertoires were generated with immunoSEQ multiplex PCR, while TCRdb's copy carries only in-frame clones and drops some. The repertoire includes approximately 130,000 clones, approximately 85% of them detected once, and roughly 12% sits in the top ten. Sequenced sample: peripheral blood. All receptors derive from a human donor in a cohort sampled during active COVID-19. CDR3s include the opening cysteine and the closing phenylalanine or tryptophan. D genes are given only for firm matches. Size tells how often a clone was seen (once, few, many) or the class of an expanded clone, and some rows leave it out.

CDR3aa: CASSLAPGQRLYGAFF
CDR3nt: TGTGCCAGCAGCTTGGCACCGGGACAAAGGCTGTACGGAGCTTTCTTT
v_gene: TRBV5-5
abundance: .
d_gene: .
j_gene: TRBJ1-1

CDR3aa: CASSHAGARQETQYF
CDR3nt: TGTGCCAGCAGCCATGCAGGGGCCCGTCAAGAGACCCAGTACTTC
v_gene: TRBV5-4
abundance: .
d_gene: .
j_gene: TRBJ2-5

CDR3aa: CASSRPGTENTGELFF
CDR3nt: TGTGCCAGCAGCCGACCGGGGACAGAGAACACCGGGGAGCTGTTTTTT
v_gene: TRBV11-2
abundance: .
d_gene: TRBD1
j_gene: TRBJ2-2

CDR3aa: CASSLEGTGISPLHF
CDR3nt: TGTGCCAGCAGCTTGGAGGGGACAGGGATTTCACCCCTCCACTTT
v_gene: TRBV5-8
abundance: .
d_gene: TRBD1
j_gene: TRBJ1-6

CDR3aa: CASSEQGRDQPQHF
CDR3nt: TGTGCCAGCAGTGAACAGGGTAGGGATCAGCCCCAGCATTTT
v_gene: TRBV6-1
abundance: few
d_gene: .
j_gene: TRBJ1-5

CDR3aa: CASSPARTDNYGYTF
CDR3nt: TGTGCCAGCTCACCCGCTCGGACAGATAACTATGGCTACACCTTC
v_gene: TRBV18
abundance: .
d_gene: .
j_gene: TRBJ1-2

CDR3aa: CASSLGQVDNSPLHF
CDR3nt: TGTGCCAGTAGTCTGGGACAGGTCGATAATTCACCCCTCCACTTT
v_gene: TRBV19
abundance: .
d_gene: TRBD1
j_gene: TRBJ1-6

CDR3aa: CASSVRQGTGELFF
CDR3nt: TGTGCCAGCAGCGTAAGACAGGGCACCGGGGAGCTGTTTTTT
v_gene: TRBV9
abundance: .
d_gene: TRBD1
j_gene: TRBJ2-2

CDR3aa: CASSPLTVQETQYF
CDR3nt: TGTGCCAGCAGCCCCTTGACAGTGCAAGAGACCCAGTACTTC
v_gene: TRBV7-8
abundance: .
d_gene: .
j_gene: TRBJ2-5

CDR3aa: CASTLSAWNTEAFF
CDR3nt: TGTGCCAGCACCCTCAGCGCCTGGAACACTGAAGCTTTCTTT
v_gene: TRBV7-2
abundance: .
d_gene: .
j_gene: TRBJ1-1

CDR3aa: CASSRGQGNQPQHF
CDR3nt: TGTGCCAGCTCGCGTGGGCAGGGCAATCAGCCCCAGCATTTT
v_gene: TRBV18
abundance: .
d_gene: .
j_gene: TRBJ1-5

CDR3aa: CASSLRTLAGVSGANVLTF
CDR3nt: TGTGCCAGCAGCTTGCGGACCCTAGCGGGGGTCTCTGGGGCCAACGTCCTGACTTTC
v_gene: TRBV7-2
abundance: .
d_gene: TRBD2
j_gene: TRBJ2-6

CDR3aa: CASRSGTGPYEQYF
CDR3nt: TGTGCCAGTCGGTCCGGGACAGGACCCTACGAGCAGTACTTC
v_gene: TRBV6-5
abundance: .
d_gene: TRBD1
j_gene: TRBJ2-7

CDR3aa: CASSPDNSNEKLFF
CDR3nt: TGTGCCAGCAGCCCCGACAACTCTAATGAAAAACTGTTTTTT
v_gene: TRBV11-2
abundance: .
d_gene: .
j_gene: TRBJ1-4

CDR3aa: CASSGQGGNTIYF
CDR3nt: TGCGCCAGCAGCGGCCAGGGTGGAAACACCATATATTTT
v_gene: TRBV5-1
abundance: few
d_gene: .
j_gene: TRBJ1-3

CDR3aa: CASSYRTGGYEQYF
CDR3nt: TGTGCCAGCAGTTACCGCACAGGGGGCTACGAGCAGTACTTC
v_gene: TRBV6-5
abundance: .
d_gene: TRBD1
j_gene: TRBJ2-7

CDR3aa: CASSFAGNTEAFF
CDR3nt: TGTGCCAGCAGTTTCGCCGGGAACACTGAAGCTTTCTTT
v_gene: TRBV27
abundance: .
d_gene: .
j_gene: TRBJ1-1

CDR3aa: CASSESGGGIDTQYF
CDR3nt: TGCGCCAGCAGCGAGAGCGGGGGGGGCATAGATACGCAGTATTTT
v_gene: TRBV5-1
abundance: .
d_gene: TRBD2
j_gene: TRBJ2-3

CDR3aa: CASSRDKETDTQYF
CDR3nt: TGTGCCAGCAGCCGGGACAAAGAAACAGATACGCAGTATTTT
v_gene: TRBV6-4
abundance: once
d_gene: .
j_gene: TRBJ2-3

CDR3aa: CASSIQMNTEAFF
CDR3nt: TGTGCCAGCAGTATCCAGATGAACACTGAAGCTTTCTTT
v_gene: TRBV6-5
abundance: many
d_gene: .
j_gene: TRBJ1-1

CDR3aa: CASSLRVARGSTQYF
CDR3nt: TGTGCCAGCAGCTTACGGGTAGCCAGGGGATCGACCCAGTACTTC
v_gene: TRBV11-2
abundance: .
d_gene: .
j_gene: TRBJ2-5

CDR3aa: CASSHQIANTGELFF
CDR3nt: TGCGCCAGCAGTCACCAGATCGCGAACACCGGGGAGCTGTTTTTT
v_gene: TRBV23-1
abundance: .
d_gene: .
j_gene: TRBJ2-2

CDR3aa: CASSAGLATDTQYF
CDR3nt: TGCGCCAGCAGCGCGGGCCTAGCGACAGATACGCAGTATTTT
v_gene: TRBV5-1
abundance: .
d_gene: .
j_gene: TRBJ2-3